A selection of T cell receptor beta chains follows, all from one sample in a study of shared clonotypes between healthy human individuals. Sequenced by immunoSEQ multiplex PCR; TCRdb stores in-frame clones only, minus some. There are millions of clones in the sample; over 90% occur only once, and roughly 0.36% lies in the top ten. Sequenced sample: naive CD4+ T cells from PBMCs. All receptors derive from a young man in good health. Some clones in this sample may be carry-over from other donors' samples. The CDR3 runs from the conserved cysteine through the conserved F or W. D genes are given only for firm matches. Clone size, where shown, is once, few, many, or a class for clones that have expanded.

j_call clone_size v_call d_call cdr3_nt cdr3_aa
TRBJ1-2 . TRBV6-5 TRBD1 TGTGCCAGCGCCTATCAGACAGGGGGCTACTATGGCTACACCTTC CASAYQTGGYYGYTF
TRBJ1-2 . TRBV4-3 . TGCGCCAGCAGCCAAGTCTACGGGACTAACTATGGCTACACCTTC CASSQVYGTNYGYTF
TRBJ2-3 once TRBV4-3 TRBD2 TGCGCCAGCAGCCAAGATCTGGGGACTATCACAGATACGCAGTATTTT CASSQDLGTITDTQYF
TRBJ2-1 . TRBV5-1 TRBD2 TGCGCCAGCAGCTCTCACTTAGCGGGAGGCTTCAATGAGCAGTTCTTC CASSSHLAGGFNEQFF
TRBJ2-5 . TRBV9 . TGTGCCAGCAGCGTAGAGGAAGGCAGAATCCAAGAGACCCAGTACTTC CASSVEEGRIQETQYF
TRBJ2-7 once TRBV18 TRBD2 TGTGCCAGCTCACCATTGCGAGGGACTAGCGGGAGGGCCTGGGAGCAGTACTTC CASSPLRGTSGRAWEQYF
TRBJ1-2 . TRBV28 TRBD1 TGTGCCAGCAGGTTTCGGACAGGGACTAACTATGGCTACACCTTC CASRFRTGTNYGYTF
TRBJ2-1 . TRBV7-9 . TGTGCCAGCAGCTTAGGGCCCGGGCCCCCTGTGGGGCATGAGCAGTTCTTC CASSLGPGPPVGHEQFF
TRBJ1-1 . TRBV18 . TGTGCCAGCTCACCGGGTGGGGTTCGAGTGAACACTGAAGCTTTCTTT CASSPGGVRVNTEAFF
TRBJ2-3 . TRBV5-1 . TGCGCCAGCAGCTTAGTCCTAAACACAGATACGCAGTATTTT CASSLVLNTDTQYF
TRBJ1-5 . TRBV19 TRBD1 TGTGCCAGTAGCAGGGACAGGGGGGGCAATCAGCCCCAGCATTTT CASSRDRGGNQPQHF
TRBJ2-7 . TRBV11-3 . TGTGCCAGCAGCTTAGGCAGGGACTACGAGCAGTACTTC CASSLGRDYEQYF
TRBJ1-5 . TRBV5-1 . TGCGCCAGCAGTCCGGACCCCAATCAGCCCCAGCATTTT CASSPDPNQPQHF
TRBJ2-1 . TRBV9 . TGTGCCAGCAGCGCCGGGACACCCCTCTACAATGAGCAGTTCTTC CASSAGTPLYNEQFF
TRBJ1-3 . TRBV18 TRBD1 TGTGCCAGCTCACTGGCAAACAGGGGGCCGGGAAACACCATATATTTT CASSLANRGPGNTIYF
TRBJ2-5 . TRBV4-3 TRBD1 TGCGCCAGCAGCCAAGGGGTCACAGGGGGTTCAGAGACCCAGTACTTC CASSQGVTGGSETQYF
TRBJ1-5 once TRBV28 TRBD1 TGTGCCAGCAGTTTCCCAGGGGGAAGGGGTCAGCCCCAGCATTTT CASSFPGGRGQPQHF
TRBJ2-7 . TRBV5-5 . TGTGCCAGCAGCTCTACCGGGACCCTTGCCGGGGTCGAGCAGTACTTC CASSSTGTLAGVEQYF
TRBJ2-3 . TRBV28 . TGTGCCAGCAGTCTCCTAGCAGATACGCAGTATTTT CASSLLADTQYF